The source of this TCR beta chain is a study of T-cell reconstitution after alpha-beta-depleted transplantation in children. General observations from the study: At one year after transplant, newly produced T cells mostly accounted for T-cell counts and diversity. Several hundred expanded graft clones reportedly were the source of alpha-beta T cells about two months after transplant. Recipient T cells and thymic progenitors that survived gave rise to the high TCRbeta diversity observed at day 60 in some patients.

This CDR3 has 12 residues. In germline, CDR1 is DFQATT, CDR2 SNEGSKA (reference sequence). A few counts support this clonotype. Its antigen is still unknown. As it was prepared, the TCRbeta library received unique molecular identifiers. Each CDR3 protein gets one entry after TCRdb re-called the PCR reads with MiXCR. Of approximately 630,000 distinct CDR3 sequences in the sample, 10% to 15% were seen once. The TCR was taken from a girl aged 2-10 years with congenital amegakaryocytic thrombocytopenia, due to receive a stem cell transplant. The input for sequencing was PBMCs, taken before TCRalphabeta/CD19-depleted stem cell transplant. This chain uses TRBV20-1 with TRBJ2-1, with TRBD2 matching over 11 bases. CDR3: CMYSGRAGEQFF. The CDR3 DNA reads as TGCATGTATAGCGGGAGGGCCGGTGAGCAGTTCTTC.